This T cell receptor beta chain was sequenced in a study of human T cells and chemical hapten exposure. Study context: Doses of diphenylcyclopropenone went to the patients' scalps weekly throughout the roughly 24-week study.

There are many counts of this clonotype. Described time point: pre-sensitization, week 0. Specified treatment: therapeutic diphenylcyclopropenone sensitization with weekly scalp DPC. TCRdb re-called the RACE reads through MiXCR, storing one row per CDR3 protein. The data show roughly 380,000 distinct CDR3 sequences, less than 6.5% seen once. Material: whole blood, obtained in connection with sensitization to the hapten diphenylcyclopropenone (DPC). This clonotype was obtained from a woman in her forties or fifties with alopecia areata. Some clones in this sample may be carry-over from other donors' samples.

In nucleotides, the CDR3 is TGCAGTGCGCCGCTTAGCTCCTACGAGCAGTACTTC. It yields the protein CSAPLSSYEQYF. This chain uses TRBV20-1 with TRBJ2-7; D unclear. Germline V gene data show CDR1 as DFQATT and CDR2 as SNEGSKA (reference sequence). The V and J ends lost 6 bases and 0 bases respectively, with 9 bases between them. The CDR3 spans 12 residues.